This TCR beta chain appears in the sequencing data of a study of read filtering for tumor transcriptome and immune sequencing. Sampling of bone marrow took place during active disease in every patient. This library used 300 to 450 ng RNA and molecular barcoded adaptors spanning alpha/delta and beta/gamma chains. MiXCR, applied by TCRdb to the reads, yields one record per CDR3 protein. The sample lists 75,000 to 95,000 distinct CDR3 sequences; 12% were seen once. This clonotype was counted between two and nine times. Its antigen is as yet unknown. A much larger clone lies a single base off, so this may be a read error. This is likely a read error, given that the CDR3 carries no conserved phenylalanine or tryptophan at its end. Study observations and caveats: Correlation between methods rose after single-read clonotypes were removed. Single-read clonotypes: 80% to 90% of IR-seq clonotypes (roughly 3.2% of reads), around three quarters of RNA-seq clonotypes (nearly 45% of reads).

Looked up from germline, CDR1 is SQVTM and CDR2 is ANQGSEA. This CDR3 has 12 amino acids. V lost 2 bases and J lost 10, with 14 bases in between. Sequenced material: a population of CD138-negative cells sorted from bone marrow. The origin of this receptor is a donor aged 40 or over with multiple myeloma. The V and J genes are TRBV29-1 and TRBJ1-1, with a tentative D call TRBD1 (5 bases). The CDR3 here is CSVETGGTVAFS. For the CDR3, the DNA is TGCAGCGTTGAAACCGGAGGGACCGTAGCTTTCTCT.